This T cell receptor beta chain originates from a study of shared clonotypes between healthy human individuals. Germline lookup yields CDR1 SGHKS and CDR2 YYEKEE (reference sequence). This CDR3 spans 15 amino acids. With 5 bases removed from V and 5 bases from J, the gap between germline ends came to 19 bases. Only in-frame clones appear in the TCRdb table, and some are missing; sequencing was by immunoSEQ multiplex PCR. The sample includes hundreds of thousands of clones, 73% of them seen just once. J is TRBJ2-5 and V is TRBV5-5; D uncertain. Sequencing used memory CD4+ T cells sorted from blood. The sample's subset: CD45RA-negative fraction. The sequence derives from a woman younger than 45 in good health. CDR3 bases: TGTGCCAGCAGTATAACGGGCTTTGAGGCGGAGACCCAGTACTTC. It codes for CASSITGFEAETQYF.